The next 9 T cell receptor beta chains were all read from a single sample in a study of blood T cell repertoires in COVID-19 (dated by TCRdb to 2018 to 2021). Libraries were built with the immunoSEQ multiplex PCR assay. TCRdb mirrors the immuneACCESS table, restricted to in-frame sequences. Some clones are absent from its copies; in checked studies, under half trace to an unresolved V gene, and the reason for the others is unknown. The sample contains about 210,000 clones, about 80% of them found a single time. Together, the top ten hold around 8% of the sample. The sequencing sample was made of peripheral blood. The receptors were sampled from a woman aged 55-69 years with COVID-19, enrolled during active disease.

This clone has a single count. The chain carries TRBV11-3 and TRBJ2-5, with a possible D match to TRBD1 (5 bases). Per germline, CDR1 SGHNT and CDR2 YENEEA. Between the trimmed V and J ends, which lost 5 bases and 7 bases, there was a span of 20 bases. This CDR3 comprises 15 residues. The chain's CDR3 is CASSKTVAGFGTQYF. The CDR3 nucleotides are TGTGCCAGCAGCAAGACAGTGGCCGGTTTCGGGACCCAGTACTTC.

CDR3 residues: CASTKGGFSPLHF. The DNA of the CDR3 is TGTGCCAGCACTAAAGGGGGTTTTTCACCCCTCCACTTT. The chain has TRBV12-3 or TRBV12-4 and TRBJ1-6, with D possibly matching TRBD1 (6 bases). The CDR3 has 13 residues. Trimming took 7 bases from V and 9 from J, leaving 13 bases between them.

This rearrangement joins TRBV19 to TRBJ2-1; a weak D match, TRBD1 (6 bases). This CDR3 has 13 amino acids. Germline V CDR1 and CDR2: LNHDA, SQIVND (reference sequence). V shed 11 bases and J shed 3 bases, with 14 bases lying between them. CDR3 residues: CAATGHNYNEQFF. The CDR3 DNA is TGTGCCGCCACAGGGCATAACTACAATGAGCAGTTCTTC.

V gene TRBV6-5 combines with J gene TRBJ1-5; a possible D gene is TRBD1 (5 bases). The CDR3 spans 14 residues. The germline V gene encodes CDR1 MNHEY and CDR2 SVGAGI. V lost 5 bases and J 5 bases, leaving 13 bases between the germline ends. The DNA of the CDR3 is TGTGCCAGCAGTCCGTCCAGGGTTGATCAGCCCCAGCATTTT. Its protein is CASSPSRVDQPQHF.

The J gene is TRBJ1-3, the V gene TRBV5-6; 9 bases map to TRBD1. Germline trimming cut 5 bases from V and 4 bases from J; bases unmatched to any gene: 7. Per germline, CDR1 SGHDT and CDR2 YYEEEE. The CDR3 extends over 15 amino acids. The CDR3 loop reads CASSKDRGYGNTIYF. The CDR3 DNA reads as TGTGCCAGCAGTAAAGACAGGGGGTACGGAAACACCATATATTTT.

The table lists this clone with a few counts. The V call is TRBV12-5, the J call TRBJ2-1; D unclear. This CDR3 has 14 residues. Germline CDR1 LGHNT, CDR2 FRNRAP. V was trimmed by 7 bases and J by 7 bases, leaving 17 bases between them. The CDR3 here is CASADFPQVNEQFF. DNA of the CDR3: TGTGCTAGTGCCGATTTCCCCCAGGTTAATGAGCAGTTCTTC.

The sample holds one count of this clone. V is TRBV10-3 and J is TRBJ1-3, with D perhaps matching TRBD1 (6 bases). Looked up from germline, CDR1 is ENHRY and CDR2 is SYGVKD. Trimming pared 3 bases from V and 0 bases from J, leaving 15 bases between. The CDR3 is 17 amino acids. CDR3 sequence reads: CAISDFGTFSSGNTIYF. CDR3 coding DNA: TGTGCCATCAGTGATTTTGGGACATTCAGCTCTGGAAACACCATATATTTT.

The chain recombines TRBV9 with TRBJ1-2; D perhaps matches TRBD1 (6 bases). The CDR3 runs to 16 residues. CDR1 and CDR2 (germline): SGDLS, YYNGEE. Trimming took 3 bases from V and 4 from J, leaving 19 bases between them. CDR3 protein: CASSALDRPGIYGYTF. CDR3 bases: TGTGCCAGCAGCGCCCTCGACAGGCCCGGTATCTATGGCTACACCTTC.

V usage is TRBV11-2 and J usage is TRBJ2-3, with no clear D. CDR3 length: 16 residues. V lost 2 bases and J lost 3, with 15 bases in between. Germline V lookup: CDR1 SGHAT, CDR2 FQNNGV. The CDR3 sequence is CASSLLLERPTDTQYF. The CDR3 DNA follows: TGTGCCAGCAGCTTACTTTTGGAGCGACCGACAGATACGCAGTATTTT.